This T cell receptor (beta chain) was captured by sequencing in a study of control samples from healthy donors and cancer patients. The assay was immunoSEQ multiplex PCR, and TCRdb's table has in-frame clones only and misses some. Among roughly 120,000 clones listed, around 91% were seen once. V lost 1 base and J 0 bases, leaving 11 bases between the germline ends. Germline V gene sequence: CDR1 SGHRS, CDR2 YFSETQ. The length of the CDR3 is 15 residues. The V and J genes are TRBV5-1 and TRBJ2-7, with a possible D match to TRBD1 (6 bases). This TCR derives from a woman between 50 and 59 years old with colorectal cancer. Sequencing was carried out using PBMCs. Here the CDR3 reads CASSLLGTSSYEQYF. In DNA form, the CDR3 reads TGCGCCAGCAGCTTGTTGGGGACAAGCTCCTACGAGCAGTACTTC.